Below, 12 T cell receptor beta chains from the same sample are listed, as sequenced in a study of blood T cells in healthy people across ages. The authors ran a second PCR of about 7 to 11 cycles using a sample-barcoded 5' primer and a J-beta primer mix. TCRdb re-derived calls from the 5' RACE reads in MiXCR, one entry per CDR3 protein. Altogether 1 million or so distinct CDR3 sequences are present, 25% being singletons, with the ten largest covering approximately 0.7%. The same data also contributed to another study, on T cells of mothers and their children.

Sequencing input: blood. These receptors came from a girl aged 2 to 9 in good health.

V and J are TRBV5-1 and TRBJ2-1; D uncertain. CDR3 length: 14 amino acids. Deletions cut 5 bases from V and 10 bases from J, with 19 bases between. The V gene's germline CDR1 is SGHRS and CDR2 YFSETQ. The chain's CDR3 is CASSRVTSNGEQFF. The CDR3 DNA reads as TGCGCCAGCAGTAGAGTCACCTCAAACGGGGAGCAGTTCTTC.

The chain uses TRBV5-1 and TRBJ2-7; 9 nucleotides agree with TRBD2. The CDR3 runs 16 residues. After removal of 3 bases from V and 3 bases from J, the junction contained 10 bases not matched to a gene. The V gene's germline CDR1 is SGHRS and CDR2 YFSETQ. For the CDR3, the DNA is TGCGCCAGCAGCTCGGGACCGGGACTAGCAGACTACGAGCAGTACTTC. Protein product: CASSSGPGLADYEQYF.

This clonotype was seen repeatedly, ten times or more. As DNA, the CDR3 is TGTGCCAGCACTGGGGACAGGGGGGCCTACGAGCAGTACTTC. Protein sequence: CASTGDRGAYEQYF. The chain has TRBV28 and TRBJ2-7, with 11 bases matching TRBD1. Per germline, CDR1 MDHEN and CDR2 SYDVKM. CDR3 length: 14 residues. Unmatched junction bases numbered 4, after V lost 7 bases and J lost 2 bases.

The genes are TRBV7-2 and TRBJ2-1; TRBD2 is a possible D gene (5 bases). V was clipped by 5 bases and J by 7 bases, with 18 bases between them. The CDR3 runs 15 residues. CDR1 and CDR2 (germline): SGHTA, FQGNSA. This CDR3 reads CASSPASSLGNEQFF. The DNA of the CDR3 is TGTGCCAGCAGCCCGGCTAGCAGCCTGGGGAATGAGCAGTTCTTC.

The chain links TRBV6-5 to TRBJ2-3; D is perhaps TRBD1 (6 bases). This CDR3 is built from 18 residues. Germline CDR1 MNHEY, CDR2 SVGAGI. Trimming stripped 0 bases from V and 6 bases from J, with 22 bases between. Here the CDR3 DNA reads TGTGCCAGCAGTTACTCCCCACCCCGACAGGACCCGGAGGATACGCAGTATTTT. Amino acid sequence: CASSYSPPRQDPEDTQYF.

This clonotype was seen a few times. The gene calls are TRBV9 and TRBJ2-3; the match to TRBD2 covers 7 bases. From germline, CDR1 is SGDLS and CDR2 YYNGEE. Losses at the gene ends were 4 bases for V and 1 base for J; bases not matched to a gene: 6. This CDR3 region has 15 residues. The CDR3 DNA reads as TGTGCCAGCAGCAAACTAGCGACACGCACAGATACGCAGTATTTT. Its protein is CASSKLATRTDTQYF.

The chain couples TRBV29-1 to TRBJ2-3; 7 positions match TRBD2. The CDR3 extends over 13 amino acids. V trimming: 3 bases; J trimming: 5 bases; junction bases outside the gene matches: 5. The germline gives CDR1 SQVTM, CDR2 ANQGSEA. The CDR3 nucleotides are TGCAGCGTTGAGGTGGGGGGGGGAGATACGCAGTATTTT. This codes for CSVEVGGGDTQYF.

In this sample, this clonotype turned up a few times. The genes are TRBV12-3 or TRBV12-4 and TRBJ1-3; a weak D match, TRBD1 (6 bases). The CDR3 has 15 amino acids. V lost 3 bases and J lost 4, with 13 bases in between. The CDR3 here is CASSFPGARGNTIYF. CDR3 DNA: TGTGCCAGCAGTTTCCCAGGGGCGCGGGGAAACACCATATATTTT.

The J gene is TRBJ2-7, the V gene TRBV6-6, with D perhaps matching TRBD2 (5 bases). V gave up 5 bases and J gave up 4 bases, with 18 bases separating them. The CDR3 has 15 residues. The germline V gene has CDR1 MNHNY and CDR2 SVGAGI (reference sequence). This chain's CDR3 is CASSPLEGGGYEQYF. CDR3 in DNA: TGTGCCAGCAGTCCCCTTGAGGGTGGAGGATACGAGCAGTACTTC.

The sample holds a few counts of this clonotype. The chain is built from TRBV29-1 and TRBJ2-1; D possibly corresponds to TRBD2 (6 bases). The CDR3 runs 13 residues. Per the germline V gene, CDR1 is SQVTM and CDR2 is ANQGSEA. The V and J ends lost 4 bases and 5 bases respectively, with 12 bases between them. The chain's CDR3 is CSVVEDYDNEQFF. The CDR3 coding sequence is TGCAGCGTTGTAGAGGACTACGACAATGAGCAGTTCTTC.

The chain employs TRBV6-2 or TRBV6-3 and TRBJ2-1, with D unresolved. Germline V gives CDR1 MNHEY, CDR2 SVGEGT. The CDR3 has 12 amino acids. Trimming pared 4 bases from V and 7 bases from J, leaving 8 bases between. CDR3 region: CASSSVENEQFF. The CDR3 coding sequence is TGTGCCAGCAGTTCTGTAGAAAATGAGCAGTTCTTC.

As to this clonotype: A read error may account for a junction end that differs from germline. The chain has TRBV4-1 and TRBJ2-1; no clear D gene. CDR3 length equals 16 residues. Per germline, CDR1 MGHRA and CDR2 YSYEKL. The CDR3, as DNA: TGCGCCAGCAGCCCCCCTCTGGGTGTCTCCTACAATGAGCGGTTCTTC. Encoded protein: CASSPPLGVSYNERFF.